This TCR beta chain was documented in a study of early T cells in non-severe SARS-CoV-2 infection. Study background: Unpaired chains resulted from sequencing bulk RNA of unsorted whole blood.

Germline CDR1 MDHEN, CDR2 SYDVKM. The CDR3 loop spans 14 amino acids. Trimming cost V 7 bases and J 6 bases, with 18 bases left between them. At least ten counts were recorded for this clonotype. Its antigen is undetermined. Individual cDNA molecules were tagged with unique molecular identifiers, the study reported. TCRdb re-derived calls from the 5' RACE reads in MiXCR, one entry per CDR3 protein. This table holds 55,000 to 75,000 distinct CDR3 sequences, more than 9% found once. General study findings and limits: Anti-spike CD8 responses were favored in VDJdb matching, and private and CD4 specificities were missed.

The sequencing sample was made of whole blood. The genes are TRBV28 and TRBJ1-2, with a weak D call TRBD1 (5 bases). This receptor was identified in an adult who was a healthcare worker with PCR-confirmed SARS-CoV-2 infection or an uninfected control (not recorded which). CDR3 DNA sequence: TGTGCCAGCACCCTGGCCGGGGCTTGGGATGGCTACACCTTC. Protein sequence: CASTLAGAWDGYTF.